These 28 T cell receptor beta chains share one sample of origin, sequenced in a study of control samples from healthy donors and cancer patients. Some clones are missing from TCRdb's copy, which holds only in-frame ones; the method was immunoSEQ multiplex PCR. The sample shows roughly 120,000 clones, 75% to 90% of them seen only once. Sequencing was performed on PBMCs. These receptors originate from a woman aged 50 to 60 with colorectal cancer.

CDR3 bases: TGCGCCAGCAGTGAATGGGGGGAGAGAGGTAATGAGCAGTTCTTC. This translates into CASSEWGERGNEQFF. V is TRBV10-2 and J is TRBJ2-1; D may be TRBD2 (6 bases). Germline V lookup: CDR1 WSHSY, CDR2 SAAADI. CDR3 size: 15 residues. Trimming took off 3 bases at V and 7 bases at J, with 16 bases between the two ends.

The sample holds one count of this clone. The V call is TRBV20-1, the J call TRBJ1-2; 7 positions agree with TRBD1. After removal of 3 bases from V and 7 bases from J, the junction contained 8 bases not matched to a gene. The CDR3 is 13 amino acids. Germline V gene sequence: CDR1 DFQATT, CDR2 SNEGSKA (reference sequence). CDR3 sequence (DNA): TGCAGTGCTAGTGTCGACAGGGTCTCTGGCTACACCTTC. Protein: CSASVDRVSGYTF.

This chain uses TRBV6-1 with TRBJ2-5, with D perhaps matching TRBD2 (6 bases). CDR3 length: 16 residues. V was clipped by 3 bases and J by 5 bases, with 19 bases between them. Looked up from germline, CDR1 is MNHNS and CDR2 is SASEGT. The CDR3 loop reads CASSEAYSGSQETQYF. CDR3 coding DNA: TGTGCCAGCAGTGAGGCGTATTCCGGGAGCCAGGAGACCCAGTACTTC.

V gene TRBV3-1 (or the pseudogene TRBV3-2) combines with J gene TRBJ1-4; maybe TRBD1 (5 bases). Trimming pared 4 bases from V and 4 bases from J, leaving 10 bases between. The CDR3 runs 14 residues. The germline V gene encodes CDR1 LGHDT and CDR2 YNNKEL (reference sequence). The CDR3 DNA is TGTGCCAGCAGCCCTTCGGGGCGTAATGAAAAACTGTTTTTT. Translated, it gives CASSPSGRNEKLFF.

The J gene is TRBJ1-2, the V gene TRBV3-1 (or the pseudogene TRBV3-2); the D is unclear. The CDR3 has 12 residues. V shed 1 base and J shed 3 bases, with 3 bases lying between them. Looked up from germline, CDR1 is LGHDT and CDR2 is YNNKEL (reference sequence). This CDR3 reads CASSQGDYGYTF. Written as DNA, the CDR3 is TGTGCCAGCAGCCAAGGGGACTATGGCTACACCTTC.

V usage is TRBV10-3 and J usage is TRBJ1-2; TRBD1 agrees at 7 bases. The CDR3 has 17 residues. Germline CDR1 reads ENHRY; CDR2 reads SYGVKD. After removal of 10 bases from V and 4 bases from J, the junction contained 21 bases not matched to a gene. The chain's CDR3 is CATLPDPLTGTAYGYTF. The DNA for the CDR3 is TGTGCCACCCTTCCAGACCCCTTGACCGGGACAGCCTATGGCTACACCTTC.

This clone has a handful of counts. The V gene is TRBV27, the J gene TRBJ2-3, with 9 positions matching TRBD1. This CDR3 contains 16 residues. Germline CDR1 is MNHEY and CDR2 is SMNVEV (reference sequence). The ends lost 4 bases at V and 3 bases at J; junction bases unmatched: 8. CDR3 sequence: CASSSATGGKTDTQYF. In nucleotides, the CDR3 is TGTGCCAGCAGTTCCGCTACAGGGGGCAAAACAGATACGCAGTATTTT.

To note about this clone: The identical CDR3 is also encoded by other nucleotide sequences in the sample. The chain combines TRBV6-2 or TRBV6-3 with TRBJ2-1, with TRBD1 as a possible D gene (5 bases). The germline CDR1 and CDR2 sequences are MNHEY and SVGEGT. This CDR3 has 17 amino acids. Between the trimmed V and J ends, which lost 4 bases and 5 bases, there was a span of 21 bases. The CDR3 coding sequence is TGTGCCAGCAGTTCCGATACTTTGGGGCGGAGCGACAATGAGCAGTTCTTC. This translates into CASSSDTLGRSDNEQFF.

As DNA, the CDR3 is TGTGCCATCTTGACAGGGTCGGGAAGGCCCCAGCATTTT. This encodes CAILTGSGRPQHF. J is TRBJ1-5 and V is TRBV6-5; 7 bases line up with TRBD1. Trimming removed 10 bases from V and 9 bases from J; junction bases left unmatched: 12. The CDR3 is 13 amino acids. Looked up from germline, CDR1 is MNHEY and CDR2 is SVGAGI.

The chain uses TRBV10-3 and TRBJ1-5; D is undetermined. Trimming pared 0 bases from V and 4 bases from J, leaving 10 bases between. CDR3 length: 15 amino acids. CDR1 is ENHRY, CDR2 SYGVKD, per germline. Here the CDR3 DNA reads TGTGCCATCAGTGAGTCTAGCGGGGTGAATCAGCCCCAGCATTTT. It yields the protein CAISESSGVNQPQHF.

The chain employs TRBV19 and TRBJ1-2; TRBD1 is a possible D gene (5 bases). Germline lookup yields CDR1 LNHDA and CDR2 SQIVND (reference sequence). V gave up 3 bases and J gave up 4 bases, with 9 bases separating them. This CDR3 has 13 residues. The DNA of the CDR3 is TGTGCCAGTAGTATCGGGGGACGCTATGGCTACACCTTC. The encoded protein is CASSIGGRYGYTF. The whole variable domain, remainder taken from reference TRBV19 and TRBJ1-2, is DGGITQSPKYLFRKEGQNVTLSCEQNLNHDAMYWYRQDPGQGLRLIYYSQIVNDFQKGDIAEGYSVSREKKESFPLTVTSAQKNPTAFYLCASSIGGRYGYTFGSGTRLTVV.

This clone occurred a few times. CDR3 residues: CASRGALGQGVGNTIYF. The CDR3 coding sequence is TGTGCCAGTAGAGGAGCCCTCGGACAGGGAGTTGGAAACACCATATATTTT. The V gene is TRBV19, the J gene TRBJ1-3, with TRBD1 matching over 8 bases. Germline values: CDR1 LNHDA, CDR2 SQIVND (reference sequence). CDR3 length: 17 residues. The V gene end was trimmed by 6 bases and the J gene end by 3 bases; junction bases not matched to a gene: 13.

CDR3 amino acids: CASLKLAGVVNEQFF. The CDR3 coding sequence is TGTGCCAGCCTCAAACTAGCGGGAGTGGTCAATGAGCAGTTCTTC. The rearrangement uses TRBV7-9 and TRBJ2-1; 11 bases match TRBD2. This CDR3 is 15 amino acids long. The V and J ends lost 8 bases and 6 bases, in that order; junction bases with no gene match: 9. Germline values: CDR1 SEHNR, CDR2 FQNEAQ (reference sequence).

The chain uses TRBV6-6 and TRBJ2-7; the match to TRBD1 covers 7 bases. Trimming at V came to 4 bases and at J to 2 bases, leaving 5 bases not matched to a gene. The germline V gene has CDR1 MNHNY and CDR2 SVGAGI (reference sequence). CDR3 length: 14 amino acids. The CDR3 spells CASSFRQGAYEQYF. CDR3 sequence (DNA): TGTGCCAGCAGTTTTCGTCAGGGGGCCTACGAGCAGTACTTC.

This clone was seen once. The gene calls are TRBV28 and TRBJ1-3, with a weak D call TRBD1 (5 bases). The CDR3 has 16 residues. The germline gives CDR1 MDHEN, CDR2 SYDVKM. Trimming cost V 5 bases and J 2 bases, with 16 bases left between them. CDR3 DNA: TGTGCCAGCAGTCAATCGGCCGGGACGACTGGAAACACCATATATTTT. Translation gives CASSQSAGTTGNTIYF.

J is TRBJ2-1 and V is TRBV19; TRBD1 might be the D (6 bases). Per germline, CDR1 LNHDA and CDR2 SQIVND (reference sequence). The ends were cut back, 3 bases at V and 4 bases at J, with 7 bases in the middle. The CDR3 covers 13 residues. CDR3 sequence (DNA): TGTGCCAGTAGTATTCAGGGGTACAATGAGCAGTTCTTC. Translating gives CASSIQGYNEQFF.

The V call is TRBV5-8, the J call TRBJ2-7; the D gene is possibly TRBD2 (6 bases). Germline CDR1 is SGHTS and CDR2 is YDEGEE. This CDR3 is 16 amino acids long. Trimming cost V 0 bases and J 0 bases, with 13 bases left between them. CDR3 region: CASSLGPGESSYEQYF. The CDR3 bases are TGTGCCAGCAGCTTGGGGCCGGGGGAATCCTCCTACGAGCAGTACTTC.

CDR3 loop: CAWSPSSTGREFF. The CDR3, as DNA: TGTGCCTGGAGTCCATCGAGTACAGGGCGAGAGTTCTTC. The V call is TRBV30, the J call TRBJ2-1; the D gene is possibly TRBD1 (6 bases). Germline CDR1 GTSNPN, CDR2 SVGIG (reference sequence). Deletions cut 2 bases from V and 14 bases from J, with 19 bases between. The CDR3 is made up of 13 amino acids.

The genes are TRBV10-3 and TRBJ2-7; TRBD1 matches at 9 bases. CDR3 size: 15 residues. The germline gives CDR1 ENHRY, CDR2 SYGVKD. J lost 0 bases, V lost 10 bases, and 10 bases had no gene match. CDR3 amino acids: CATTRQGVISYEQYF. The CDR3 region has the DNA TGTGCCACGACTCGACAGGGGGTTATCTCCTACGAGCAGTACTTC.

V and J are TRBV28 and TRBJ2-7, with a tentative D call TRBD2 (5 bases). CDR3 length equals 10 residues. Germline CDR1 and CDR2: MDHEN and SYDVKM. V lost 9 bases to trimming and J lost 5 bases, with 8 bases between them. CDR3 sequence (DNA): TGTGCCAGTCGAGGGAACGAGCAGTACTTC. This gives the protein CASRGNEQYF.

The chain couples TRBV30 to TRBJ1-2; TRBD1 matches at 9 bases. The length of the CDR3 is 13 residues. Trimming cost V 3 bases and J 8 bases; bases outside gene matches: 7. Germline assignment: CDR1 GTSNPN and CDR2 SVGIG (reference sequence). The CDR3 loop reads CAWSADRGEGYTF. CDR3 DNA: TGTGCCTGGAGCGCAGACAGGGGGGAAGGCTACACCTTC.

The chain employs TRBV9 and TRBJ2-7; D is ambiguous. V was shortened by 0 bases and J by 0 bases, with 13 bases between the two germline ends. The CDR3 length is 16 residues. The germline gives CDR1 SGDLS, CDR2 YYNGEE. The CDR3 loop reads CASSVGVGSLSYEQYF. The CDR3 DNA sequence: TGTGCCAGCAGCGTAGGGGTGGGTAGCCTCTCCTACGAGCAGTACTTC. The full variable domain, completed using reference TRBV9 and TRBJ2-7, is DSGVTQTPKHLITATGQRVTLRCSPRSGDLSVYWYQQSLDQGLQFLIQYYNGEERAKGNILERFSAQQFPDLHSELNLSSLELGDSALYFCASSVGVGSLSYEQYFGPGTRLTVT.

The chain employs TRBV6-1 and TRBJ2-5; the D is unclear. Germline V CDR1 and CDR2: MNHNS, SASEGT. V lost 0 bases to trimming and J lost 5 bases, with 16 bases between them. The CDR3 covers 16 residues. The CDR3 DNA is TGTGCCAGCAGTGAAGCGAGGAACAGTTTAGGGGAGACCCAGTACTTC. Translating it yields CASSEARNSLGETQYF.

The chain links TRBV5-8 to TRBJ2-6; no reliable D call. Per germline, CDR1 SGHTS and CDR2 YDEGEE. This CDR3 contains 15 residues. The V end lost 0 bases, the J end lost 1 base, and 5 bases lay between the germline ends. CDR3: CASSLAGSGANVLTF. The CDR3 DNA is TGTGCCAGCAGCTTGGCCGGATCTGGGGCCAACGTCCTGACTTTC.

The chain joins TRBV7-6 to TRBJ2-2, with TRBD2 as a possible D gene (6 bases). CDR3 size: 15 residues. Germline values: CDR1 SGHVS, CDR2 FNYEAQ. Trimming pared 1 base from V and 2 bases from J, leaving 8 bases between. In DNA, the CDR3 is TGTGCCAGCAGCTTAGGAGGGACTAACACCGGGGAGCTGTTTTTT. Its translation is CASSLGGTNTGELFF.

This clone was picked up one time. DNA for the CDR3: TGCGCCAGCAGCTTGGGTAGCGGGGGGAGCTCCTACGAGCAGTACTTC. Translating gives CASSLGSGGSSYEQYF. The chain carries TRBV5-1 and TRBJ2-7, with 10 bases identical to TRBD2. Losses at the gene ends were 0 bases for V and 0 bases for J; bases not matched to a gene: 3. The CDR3 has 16 amino acids. The germline V gene encodes CDR1 SGHRS and CDR2 YFSETQ. The full variable domain, completed using reference TRBV5-1 and TRBJ2-7, is KAGVTQTPRYLIKTRGQQVTLSCSPISGHRSVSWYQQTPGQGLQFLFEYFSETQRNKGNFPGRFSGRQFSNSRSEMNVSTLELGDSALYLCASSLGSGGSSYEQYFGPGTRLTVT.

This clone came up once. This chain connects TRBV28 to TRBJ2-1, with 8 bases that match TRBD1. This CDR3 spans 14 amino acids. CDR1 is MDHEN and CDR2 is SYDVKM in the germline V gene. V trimming: 6 bases; J trimming: 10 bases; junction bases outside the gene matches: 11. The CDR3 sequence is CASRTRQGAREQFF. The CDR3 region has the DNA TGTGCCAGCAGAACACGGCAGGGGGCTAGGGAGCAGTTCTTC.

This clone was recorded at least ten times. This chain joins TRBV5-1 and TRBJ1-3, with D uncertain. The CDR3 totals 13 residues. V was clipped by 1 base and J by 4 bases, with 6 bases between them. Germline V gene data show CDR1 as SGHRS and CDR2 as YFSETQ. The CDR3 loop reads CASSLTAGNTIYF. The CDR3 region has the DNA TGCGCCAGCAGCTTGACAGCAGGAAACACCATATATTTT.